Below are 23 T cell receptor beta chains sequenced from a single sample in a study of T cells in Graves' hyperthyroidism and ophthalmopathy. What was amplified from RNA transcripts were TCR beta CDR3 regions. Initially, a first-round RT-PCR of the TCR CDR3 employed the HTBI primer set. TCRdb redid the calling of the multiplex PCR reads with MiXCR, one entry per CDR3 protein. This sample has around 350,000 distinct CDR3 sequences, with about 20% found just once. Sequencing was carried out using blood. The receptors were gathered from a woman aged 18-30 years with Graves' hyperthyroidism.

This clonotype was seen ten or more times. The chain employs TRBV6-2 or TRBV6-3 and TRBJ1-1; D not certain. The V end lost 2 bases, the J end lost 5 bases, and 9 bases lay between the germline ends. The CDR3 runs to 13 residues. CDR1 and CDR2 (germline): MNHEY, SVGEGT. As DNA, the CDR3 is TGTGCCAGCAGTTACACGGCGGGAACTGAAGCTTTCTTT. It encodes CASSYTAGTEAFF.

This clonotype occurred a few times. V is TRBV3-1 and J is TRBJ2-7, with TRBD1 identical over 10 bases. The CDR3 extends over 13 amino acids. V lost 10 bases and J lost 4; bases outside the gene matches: 7. Per germline, CDR1 LGHDT and CDR2 YNNKEL (reference sequence). As DNA, the CDR3 is TGTGCCACCCGGGACAGGGGTGGGTACGAGCAGTACTTC. Its protein product is CATRDRGGYEQYF.

The chain is built from TRBV28 and TRBJ1-1, with D tentatively TRBD1 (5 bases). The length of the CDR3 is 14 residues. The V end was cut by 0 bases, the J end by 6 bases, with 11 bases between. Germline V CDR1 and CDR2: MDHEN, SYDVKM. In DNA form, the CDR3 reads TGTGCCAGCAGTTTATGGACAGAAGGGGCTGAAGCTTTCTTT. The encoded protein is CASSLWTEGAEAFF.

This clonotype has ten or more counts. The V gene is TRBV28, the J gene TRBJ1-2; perhaps TRBD1 as D (5 bases). Deletions cut 4 bases from V and 3 bases from J, with 9 bases between. The germline CDR1 and CDR2 sequences are MDHEN and SYDVKM. The CDR3 loop spans 13 amino acids. The CDR3 sequence: CASSSLTDYGYTF. The CDR3 bases are TGTGCCAGCAGTTCCCTGACAGACTATGGCTACACCTTC.

This clonotype was counted between two and nine times. The chain carries TRBV9 and TRBJ1-3; 7 bases agree with TRBD1. V shed 3 bases and J 0 bases; nucleotides not matched to a gene: 3. This CDR3 region has 15 residues. Germline lookup yields CDR1 SGDLS and CDR2 YYNGEE. The CDR3 DNA sequence: TGTGCCAGCAGCGCGCAGGGGGTCTCTGGAAACACCATATATTTT. Residues: CASSAQGVSGNTIYF.

On this clonotype itself: It may be a read error: a sequence one base away is much more abundant. This sequence joins TRBV6-2 or TRBV6-3 and TRBJ2-7, with no clear D. Germline values: CDR1 MNHEY, CDR2 SVGEGT. Trimming took off 2 bases at V and 7 bases at J, with 6 bases between the two ends. The CDR3 has 11 amino acids. CDR3 loop: CASSYLREQYF. DNA for the CDR3: TGTGCCAGCAGTTACCTCCGGGAGCAGTACTTC.

The J gene is TRBJ2-7, the V gene TRBV6-1; TRBD1 matches 9 bases. The CDR3 spans 15 residues. Germline CDR1 reads MNHNS; CDR2 reads SASEGT. V lost 2 bases and J lost 5; bases outside the gene matches: 7. The CDR3 DNA reads TGTGCCAGCAGTGAATCCACGGACAGGGGACACGAGCAGTACTTC. Protein sequence: CASSESTDRGHEQYF.

This clonotype was seen repeatedly, ten times or more. The chain links TRBV11-2 to TRBJ1-1; D is possibly TRBD1 (6 bases). Trimming took off 4 bases at V and 5 bases at J, with 17 bases between the two ends. Germline V gives CDR1 SGHAT, CDR2 FQNNGV. The CDR3 spans 15 residues. CDR3 sequence: CASSWGARLRTEAFF. The DNA of the CDR3 is TGTGCCAGCAGCTGGGGGGCACGACTGAGGACTGAAGCTTTCTTT.

This clonotype was detected a few times. The gene calls are TRBV3-1 and TRBJ1-1, with unresolved D. The CDR3 is 12 residues long. Germline V lookup: CDR1 LGHDT, CDR2 YNNKEL (reference sequence). V gave up 0 bases and J gave up 11 bases, with 10 bases separating them. CDR3 nucleotides: TGTGCCAGCAGCCAAGAAAGATGGGGTGCTTTCTTT. Amino acid sequence: CASSQERWGAFF.

This clonotype was observed at least ten times. The chain employs TRBV5-5 and TRBJ2-7; D not resolved. Germline-derived CDR1 and CDR2 are SGHKS and YYEKEE (reference sequence). The CDR3 consists of 16 residues. V dropped 0 bases and J dropped 2 bases, with 15 bases sitting between them. The CDR3 DNA sequence: TGTGCCAGCAGCTTGGAGGGAACCTCGGGCCCCTACGAGCAGTACTTC. It is translated as CASSLEGTSGPYEQYF.

A note on this clonotype: This may be a read error: a much more frequent sequence differs by one nucleotide. V gene TRBV29-1 combines with J gene TRBJ2-7; TRBD1 matches at 9 bases. Trimming removed 6 bases from V and 7 bases from J; junction bases left unmatched: 13. The germline gives CDR1 SQVTM, CDR2 ANQGSEA. CDR3 length equals 14 residues. The DNA of the CDR3 is TGCAGCGTCCAATCGGACAGGGGATTGAGGGAGCAGTACTTC. Translating it yields CSVQSDRGLREQYF.

The table lists this clonotype with many counts. V gene TRBV2 combines with J gene TRBJ1-1; D possibly corresponds to TRBD1 (5 bases). Germline loops: CDR1 SNHLY, CDR2 FYNNEI. Trimming shortened V by 3 bases and J by 7 bases, and 12 bases separated the two germline ends. The CDR3 has 13 residues. CDR3 in amino acids: CASSEAQGGEAFF. The CDR3 nucleotides are TGTGCCAGCAGTGAGGCCCAGGGTGGTGAAGCTTTCTTT.

This clonotype was seen a few times. This chain links TRBV20-1 with TRBJ1-6; the D is unclear. This CDR3 is 15 amino acids long. Trimming removed 3 bases at V and 2 bases at J, with 11 bases between. The germline V gene has CDR1 DFQATT and CDR2 SNEGSKA (reference sequence). The chain's CDR3 is CSASNRTTYNSPLHF. DNA for the CDR3: TGCAGTGCTAGTAACAGAACCACCTATAATTCACCCCTCCACTTT.

In this sample, this clonotype turned up many times. J is TRBJ1-1 and V is TRBV6-1, with no clear D. V was shortened by 7 bases and J by 0 bases, with 9 bases between the two germline ends. The V gene's germline CDR1 is MNHNS and CDR2 SASEGT. This CDR3 contains 13 residues. The CDR3 is CASISHLNTEAFF. DNA for the CDR3: TGTGCCAGCATCTCCCACCTGAACACTGAAGCTTTCTTT.

This clonotype was observed many times. The rearrangement uses TRBV27 and TRBJ1-6; a possible D gene is TRBD1 (6 bases). Germline loops: CDR1 MNHEY, CDR2 SMNVEV (reference sequence). The CDR3 is 14 residues long. Trimming shortened V by 6 bases and J by 9 bases, and 15 bases separated the two germline ends. The CDR3 DNA follows: TGTGCCAGCAGGATACAGGGTGAGAGTTCACCCCTCCACTTT. This gives the protein CASRIQGESSPLHF.

This clonotype was seen repeatedly, ten times or more. V gene TRBV6-5 combines with J gene TRBJ1-5; TRBD1 matches at 9 bases. V shed 2 bases, J shed 3 bases, and the junction held 5 bases outside the gene matches. The CDR3 totals 16 residues. Germline lookup yields CDR1 MNHEY and CDR2 SVGAGI. The CDR3 region is CASSYGTGFNNQPQHF. For the CDR3, the DNA is TGTGCCAGCAGTTACGGGACAGGGTTCAACAATCAGCCCCAGCATTTT.

This clonotype was recorded at least ten times. The genes are TRBV12-3 or TRBV12-4 and TRBJ1-5; 7 bases map to TRBD1. The CDR3 is made up of 17 amino acids. Trimming removed 5 bases from V and 6 bases from J; junction bases left unmatched: 16. The CDR3 DNA is TGTGCCAGCAGTAGTGACAGGGAAGAGGGTTTTGGTCAGCCCCAGCATTTT. It codes for CASSSDREEGFGQPQHF.

This clonotype has at least ten counts. The chain couples TRBV27 to TRBJ2-7; 7 bases agree with TRBD1. In germline, CDR1 is MNHEY, CDR2 SMNVEV (reference sequence). CDR3 length: 16 amino acids. Germline trimming cut 6 bases from V and 2 bases from J; bases unmatched to any gene: 13. The CDR3: CASRLSTGQITYEQYF. CDR3 nucleotide sequence: TGTGCCAGCAGACTATCGACAGGGCAAATAACCTACGAGCAGTACTTC.

This clonotype has ten or more counts. The rearrangement links TRBV7-2 to TRBJ1-5, with D uncertain. Germline V lookup: CDR1 SGHTA, CDR2 FQGNSA. The CDR3 totals 16 residues. V was cut by 0 bases and J by 4 bases, with 13 bases left in between. The CDR3 loop reads CASSLAFLGWNQPQHF. In DNA form, the CDR3 reads TGTGCCAGCAGCTTAGCATTCCTAGGGTGGAATCAGCCCCAGCATTTT.

Ten or more counts support this clonotype. The chain links TRBV7-2 to TRBJ1-1; D unresolved. Deletions cut 3 bases from V and 3 bases from J, with 14 bases between. This CDR3 contains 15 residues. Germline CDR1 reads SGHTA; CDR2 reads FQGNSA. The CDR3 here is CASSFSPGSYTEAFF. As DNA, the CDR3 is TGTGCCAGCAGCTTTTCGCCGGGGAGCTACACTGAAGCTTTCTTT. Drawing the rest from reference TRBV7-2 and TRBJ1-1, the complete variable domain is GAGVSQSPSNKVTEKGKDVELRCDPISGHTALYWYRQSLGQGLEFLIYFQGNSAPDKSGLPSDRFSAERTGGSVSTLTIQRTQQEDSAVYLCASSFSPGSYTEAFFGQGTRLTVV.

This clonotype was observed at least ten times. V usage is TRBV7-9 and J usage is TRBJ2-7, with D possibly matching TRBD1 (5 bases). The germline CDR1 and CDR2 sequences are SEHNR and FQNEAQ (reference sequence). V was trimmed by 5 bases and J by 0 bases, leaving 17 bases between them. CDR3 length: 16 amino acids. The CDR3 reads CASSPRQQRLSYEQYF. In DNA form, the CDR3 reads TGTGCCAGCAGCCCCCGACAGCAACGCCTCTCCTACGAGCAGTACTTC.

This clonotype was counted ten times or more. The V and J genes are TRBV10-3 and TRBJ2-5, with D perhaps given as TRBD1 or TRBD2 (7 bases each). Germline V gene sequence: CDR1 ENHRY, CDR2 SYGVKD. The CDR3 consists of 15 residues. Trimming took 4 bases from V and 2 from J, leaving 14 bases between them. CDR3 in amino acids: CAISVTGRAQETQYF. The DNA of the CDR3 is TGTGCCATCAGTGTGACAGGGAGGGCACAAGAGACCCAGTACTTC.

Ten or more counts support this clonotype. V gene TRBV19 combines with J gene TRBJ1-1; possible D gene TRBD1, 5 bases. CDR1 LNHDA and CDR2 SQIVND come from the germline V gene (reference sequence). This CDR3 region has 15 residues. The V end was cut by 5 bases, the J end by 4 bases, with 17 bases between. CDR3 DNA: TGTGCCAGTAGTGCCGGGACTGGAAGAGCCACTGAAGCTTTCTTT. As protein: CASSAGTGRATEAFF. The whole variable domain, filled in from reference TRBV19 and TRBJ1-1, reads DGGITQSPKYLFRKEGQNVTLSCEQNLNHDAMYWYRQDPGQGLRLIYYSQIVNDFQKGDIAEGYSVSREKKESFPLTVTSAQKNPTAFYLCASSAGTGRATEAFFGQGTRLTVV.